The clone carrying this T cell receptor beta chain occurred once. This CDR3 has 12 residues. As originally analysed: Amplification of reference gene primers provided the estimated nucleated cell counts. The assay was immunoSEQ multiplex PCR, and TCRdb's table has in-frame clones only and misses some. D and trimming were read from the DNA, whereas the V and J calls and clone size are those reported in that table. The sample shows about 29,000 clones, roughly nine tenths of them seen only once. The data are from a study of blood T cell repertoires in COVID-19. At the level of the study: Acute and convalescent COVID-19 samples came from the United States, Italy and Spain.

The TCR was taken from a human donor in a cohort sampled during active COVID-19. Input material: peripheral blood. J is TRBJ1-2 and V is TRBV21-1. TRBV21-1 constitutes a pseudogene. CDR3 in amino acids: CASGGGDYGYTF. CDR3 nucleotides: TGTGCCAGCGGAGGGGGGGACTATGGCTACACCTTC.